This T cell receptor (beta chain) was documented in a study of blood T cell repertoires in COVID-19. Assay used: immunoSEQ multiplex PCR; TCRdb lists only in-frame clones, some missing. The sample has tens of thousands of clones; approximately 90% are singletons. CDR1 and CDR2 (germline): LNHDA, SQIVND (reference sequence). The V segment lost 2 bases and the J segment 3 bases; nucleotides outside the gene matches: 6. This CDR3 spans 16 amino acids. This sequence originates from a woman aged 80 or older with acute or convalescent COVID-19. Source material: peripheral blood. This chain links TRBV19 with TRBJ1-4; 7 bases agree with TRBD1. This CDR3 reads CASSINTGEANEKLFF. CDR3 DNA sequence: TGTGCCAGTAGTATAAATACAGGGGAGGCTAATGAAAAACTGTTTTTT.